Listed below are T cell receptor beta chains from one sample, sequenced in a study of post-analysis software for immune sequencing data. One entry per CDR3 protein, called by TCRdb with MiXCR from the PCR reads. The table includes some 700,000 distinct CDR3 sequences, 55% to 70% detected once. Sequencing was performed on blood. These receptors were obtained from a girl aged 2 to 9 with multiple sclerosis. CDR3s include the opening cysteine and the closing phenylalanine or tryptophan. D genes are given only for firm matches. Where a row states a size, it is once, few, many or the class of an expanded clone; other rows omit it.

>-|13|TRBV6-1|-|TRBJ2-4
CASTRWTENIQYF
TGTGCCAGCACTCGATGGACCGAAAACATTCAGTACTTC
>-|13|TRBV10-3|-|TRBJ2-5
CAITGDRDGEQYF
TGTGCCATCACCGGAGACAGAGACGGGGAGCAGTACTTC
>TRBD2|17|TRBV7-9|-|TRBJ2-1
CASSPSGLAVSYNEQFF
TGTGCCAGCAGCCCGTCTGGGCTAGCGGTCTCCTACAATGAGCAGTTCTTC
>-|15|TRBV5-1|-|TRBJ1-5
CASSLGDISNQPQHF
TGCGCCAGCAGCTTGGGGGACATTAGCAATCAGCCCCAGCATTTT
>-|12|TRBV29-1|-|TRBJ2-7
CSVETDLSEQYF
TGCAGCGTTGAAACTGACCTTTCCGAGCAGTACTTC
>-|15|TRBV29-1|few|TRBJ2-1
CSVLWMTAAYNEQFF
TGCAGCGTTCTTTGGATGACGGCGGCCTACAATGAGCAGTTCTTC
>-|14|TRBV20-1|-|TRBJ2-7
CSAREGIGFGEQYF
TGCAGTGCTAGGGAGGGGATAGGTTTTGGGGAGCAGTACTTC
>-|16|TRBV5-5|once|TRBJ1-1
CASSSAYRDAGTEAFF
TGTGCCAGCAGCTCGGCCTACCGGGACGCTGGAACTGAAGCTTTCTTT
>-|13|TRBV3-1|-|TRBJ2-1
CASSARNDDEQFF
TGTGCCAGCAGCGCGCGAAATGACGATGAGCAGTTCTTC
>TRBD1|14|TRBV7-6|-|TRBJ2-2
CASSVQGGTGELFF
TGTGCCAGCAGCGTACAGGGGGGAACCGGGGAGCTGTTTTTT
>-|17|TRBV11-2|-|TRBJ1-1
CASSLGTAQGLNTEAFF
TGTGCCAGCAGCTTAGGGACGGCTCAGGGGCTGAACACTGAAGCTTTCTTT
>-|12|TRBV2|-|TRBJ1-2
CASLQEDYGYTF
TGTGCCAGCTTACAGGAAGACTATGGCTACACCTTC
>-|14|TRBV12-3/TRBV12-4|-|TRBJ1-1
CASSFPGARTEAFF
TGTGCCAGCAGTTTCCCGGGGGCGCGGACTGAAGCTTTCTTT
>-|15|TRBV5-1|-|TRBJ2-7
CASSGPGLLSSEQYF
TGCGCCAGCAGCGGACCGGGACTCCTTTCTAGTGAGCAGTACTTC
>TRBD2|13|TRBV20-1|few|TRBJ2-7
CSASGTSGTLQYF
TGCAGTGCGTCCGGGACTAGCGGGACCCTGCAGTACTTC
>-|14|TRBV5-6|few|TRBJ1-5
CASSLENGNQPQHF
TGTGCCAGCAGCTTGGAGAATGGGAATCAGCCCCAGCATTTT
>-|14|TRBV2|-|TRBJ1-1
CASSVVRGDTEAFF
TGTGCCAGCAGTGTCGTACGTGGGGACACTGAAGCTTTCTTT